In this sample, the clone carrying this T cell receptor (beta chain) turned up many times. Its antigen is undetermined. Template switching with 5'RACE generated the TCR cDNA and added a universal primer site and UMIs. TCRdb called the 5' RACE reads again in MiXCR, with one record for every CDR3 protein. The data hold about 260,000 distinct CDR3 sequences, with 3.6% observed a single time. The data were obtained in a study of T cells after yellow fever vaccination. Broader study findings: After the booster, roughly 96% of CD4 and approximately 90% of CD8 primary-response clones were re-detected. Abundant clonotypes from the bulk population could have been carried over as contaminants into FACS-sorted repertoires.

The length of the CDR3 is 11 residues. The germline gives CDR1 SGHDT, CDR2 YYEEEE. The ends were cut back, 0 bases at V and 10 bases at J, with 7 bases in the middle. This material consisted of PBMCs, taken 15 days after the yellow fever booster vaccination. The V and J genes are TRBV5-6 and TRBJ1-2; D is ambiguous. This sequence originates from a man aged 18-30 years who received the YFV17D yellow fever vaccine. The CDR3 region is CASSLEVVYTF. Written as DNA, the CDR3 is TGTGCCAGCAGCTTGGAGGTGGTCTACACCTTC.